The TCR beta chain described here comes from a study of human T cells and chemical hapten exposure (dated by TCRdb to the early 2020s). Some background on the complete study: For sensitization, 2% DPC in acetone was applied to a roughly 2 cm by roughly 2 cm area of upper inner arm skin. Blood samples were taken from patients before sensitization (week 0) and at 2, 6 and about 24 weeks after DPC sensitization. Patients additionally received weekly therapeutic DPC doses to the scalp throughout the roughly 23-week study period. Under 30 alopecia patients gave blood for TCR sequencing at one to four time points (pre-sensitization, 2, 6 and 24 weeks). Alopecia areata with under or over 50% scalp involvement, alopecia totalis and alopecia universalis were represented in the patient cohort, which was mostly female. Libraries were pooled for sequencing, and variation in per-sample TCR yields was attributed mainly to small differences in library volumes within the pool. This study followed changes in the peripheral blood TCR repertoire in vivo during primary and secondary sensitization of alopecia patients to the hapten diphenylcyclopropenone (DPC). Patch testing was done on the upper back using Finn chambers containing 0.01% DPC, and results were scored after 6 days according to International Contact Dermatitis Research Group standards. General conclusions and limits of the study: Compared with pre-sensitization or healthy control sets, expanded TCRs formed significantly more large CDR3 similarity clusters, which is consistent with antigen-driven responses. Patch test score was positively correlated with the number of PT1 expanded TCRs, with significance at thresholds 8, 16 and 32 but not at 4. DPC sensitization did not change how many TCRs were above 1 in 1000 frequency, and no evidence was found of alterations in global repertoire structure. Because all patients had alopecia, a presumed autoimmune disease, the immune response of the patients might differ from that of healthy individuals. After repeated subsampling, the strength of the expansion versus patch-test correlation and the threshold at which it became significant changed.

Library preparation employed RACE. The instrument given in TCRdb is NextSeq 500. During library preparation, unique molecular identifiers were attached to individual cDNA molecules so that TCRs could be counted quantitatively and reproducibly. Both TCR alpha and TCR beta chains were sequenced from each blood RNA sample. On the study's bioinformatics: Samples had a median of about 96,000 TCRs, with a range from about 23,224 to 750,000. The Decombinator software suite was used to annotate the V, J and CDR3 of the TCR reads. Every sample was subsampled to the same number of TCRs (28,000) for the PS versus PT1 abundance plots. TCRs were defined as expanded if absent before sensitization and observed at least eight times at the 2-week time point. TCRdb ran its own pipeline on the public reads, namely fastp trimming at Q25 and MiXCR clone calling, and kept in-frame beta chains. Identical CDR3 protein sequences are pooled into one entry, listed with their most common genes and DNA. The V and J calls and clone size come from TCRdb's table, not from the authors' own analysis. Here the sample has more than 300,000 distinct CDR3 sequences; roughly 4.6% occur a single time. The ten top clones hold just over 2.5% of the sample.

Counted from cysteine to phenylalanine, this CDR3 has 15 amino acids. Only the CDR3 DNA is retained, 45 bases long and in frame from the first base. V and J are truncated by 3 bases and 5 bases respectively, leaving an intervening sequence of 14 bases. Sequences KGHSH (CDR1) and LQKENI (CDR2) are obtained from the germline V gene. This clonotype was counted at least ten times. This receptor's antigen is unknown. Base qualities are not at hand, and no much larger clone is one base apart. The time point label, read with the paper, signifies: pre-sensitization, week 0. This specimen's treatment or condition label, interpreted: therapeutic diphenylcyclopropenone sensitization with weekly scalp DPC. At each patch-test visit, blood was drawn before the patch test was applied. Eligible patients were aged 18 to 70, diagnosed with alopecia, deemed suitable for DPC therapy, and excluded if pregnant. Unfractionated whole blood was collected in Tempus Blood RNA tubes, and total RNA was extracted from that blood.

This sample comprised whole blood, obtained in connection with sensitization to the hapten diphenylcyclopropenone (DPC). The rearrangement combines TRBV18 with TRBJ2-4; a confident D gene designation cannot be given. This sequence originates from a woman aged 45 to 65 with alopecia areata. Some clones in this sample may be carry-over from other donors' samples. Read as DNA, the sequence is TGTGCCAGCTCACCTACTGAGTTCGCCCAAAACATTCAGTACTTC. Its translation is CASSPTEFAQNIQYF.